Reported below is one TCR beta chain. This clonotype was counted between two and nine times. Its antigen is unknown. No qualities accompany the bases; no much larger clone lies one base away. The sample is drawn from a study of T-cell memory formation after mild COVID-19 (dated by TCRdb to the early 2020s). Looking at the study overall: TCR sequence clusters from the two donors were largely donor specific. In a couple of donors, T-cell clones that expanded and contracted after mild COVID-19 were followed by sequencing TCRalpha and TCRbeta repertoires longitudinally. Two young, previously healthy adult volunteers, one female and one male, were included in the cohort. General study outcomes and caveats: Some responding clones were detected in pre-infection memory, which suggested that pre-existing cross-reactive memory T cells had joined the SARS-CoV-2 response. Clones contracting from day 15 to 85 had balanced CD4/CD8 phenotypes, while a second wave expanding from day 15 to 37 was biased towards CD4+. SARS-CoV-2 specificity of the second-wave clones peaking on day 37 was not confirmed. Only two mild cases were covered in the study, and larger cohorts including severe cases with pre-infection samples were considered necessary. Contracting CD4+ clones were found mainly in CM and EM memory subsets, while CD8+ clones were enriched in EMRA.

Here V drops 3 bases and J drops 4 bases, and the junction holds 11 bases not matched to any gene. From its cysteine to its phenylalanine, the CDR3 spans 18 amino acids. The only DNA kept is the CDR3, 54 bases in frame from the first base. The instrument given in TCRdb is Illumina NovaSeq 6000. TCRalpha and TCRbeta cDNA libraries were built by 5'RACE with constant-segment primers, adding sample barcodes and unique molecular identifiers. RNA was extracted from every sample with Trizol reagent. Libraries were amplified in two PCR steps, with a second sample barcode and Illumina TruSeq adapters added in the second step. Libraries were sequenced on an Illumina NovaSeq with 2 x 150 bp paired-end reads. Per the source publication's procedure: With migec v1.2.7, reads were demultiplexed and then collapsed into UMI-guided consensus sequences. Using mixcr v2.1.11, the UMI consensuses were aligned to TRA and TRB V and J templates and assembled into clonotypes. A clonotype was counted as expanded or contracted only if both edgeR and NoisET called the change significant, with noise models trained on biological replicates. edgeR calls used a false discovery rate-adjusted p below 0.01 and a log2 fold-change threshold of 1. As an exploratory analysis of dynamics, max-normalized trajectories of the 1000 most abundant clonotypes were examined with PCA combined with hierarchical clustering. Separately sequenced CD4+ and CD8+ repertoires were used to assign the CD4 or CD8 phenotype of responding clones. Through fastp at Q25 and MiXCR, TCRdb rebuilt clones from the public reads, retaining in-frame beta chains. Each CDR3 protein appears once, grouped with its most common genes and DNA. These V and J calls rely on TCRdb rather than the paper's analysis. For this sample there are roughly 170,000 distinct CDR3 sequences; roughly a fifth appear just once. The leading ten clones occupy approximately 22% of the sample.

Ficoll-Paque density gradient centrifugation was the method used to isolate PBMCs. The rearranged chain carries TRBV12-3 or TRBV12-4 and TRBJ2-3; 12 central bases correspond to TRBD2. The clonotype originates from an adult woman who had mild COVID-19 (a few samples of this study predate the infection). The sample titles of this study are shuffled in the database, so cell type and time point are left out; the donor was told from shared clones. Input material: PBMCs or a T cell subset sorted from them (not recorded which). The DNA sequence reads TGTGCCAGCAGTTTTCGTCCGCTAGCGGGAGGGCCGCCAGATACGCAGTATTTT. This gives the protein CASSFRPLAGGPPDTQYF.